A selection of T cell receptor beta chains follows, all from one sample in a study of blood T cells in healthy people across ages. TCRdb independently ran MiXCR on the 5' RACE reads; one entry per CDR3 protein. The table records some 900,000 distinct CDR3 sequences, 45% to 50% of them present only once. The sequencing sample was made of blood. Receptors originate from a man younger than 45 in good health. Each CDR3 is given with its conserved first and last residue. The D gene is left open where the match is weak. Clone size is not always given. Where it is, it says once, few, many or a class for expanded clones.

TRBJ2-1	-	TRBD2	TRBV6-2/TRBV6-3	CASSSLLAGGYEQFF	TGTGCCAGCAGTTCCTTACTAGCGGGGGGCTATGAGCAGTTCTTC
TRBJ1-4	-	TRBD1	TRBV7-8	CASSQGVGGEKLFF	TGTGCCAGCAGCCAGGGGGTTGGAGGTGAAAAACTGTTTTTT
TRBJ2-3	-	TRBD2	TRBV6-6	CASVRRLAGVADTRYF	TGTGCCAGCGTCCGCCGACTAGCGGGGGTCGCAGATACGCGGTATTTT
TRBJ2-7	-	TRBD2	TRBV4-1	CASSLRTSGEVLSYNEQYF	TGCGCCAGCAGCCTAAGGACTAGCGGGGAAGTCCTTTCCTACAATGAGCAGTACTTC
TRBJ2-7	once	TRBD2	TRBV11-2	CASDKRTSGGEYNEQYF	TGTGCCAGCGATAAAAGGACTAGCGGGGGGGAATACAATGAGCAGTACTTC
TRBJ1-5	-	-	TRBV20-1	CSARDSKGYNQPQHF	TGCAGTGCTAGAGACTCCAAAGGGTACAATCAGCCCCAGCATTTT
TRBJ2-7	-	-	TRBV29-1	CSALIGMREQYF	TGCAGCGCCCTAATCGGGATGAGAGAGCAGTACTTC
TRBJ2-3	-	TRBD2	TRBV20-1	CSARAGLAAGTDTQYF	TGCAGTGCTAGAGCCGGACTAGCGGCTGGCACAGATACGCAGTATTTT
TRBJ2-3	few	-	TRBV12-3/TRBV12-4	CASATVDTQYF	TGTGCCAGCGCGACGGTAGATACGCAGTATTTT
TRBJ2-1	-	-	TRBV3-1	CASSHVSSYNEQFF	TGTGCCAGCAGCCACGTCAGCTCCTACAATGAGCAGTTCTTC
TRBJ1-5	-	-	TRBV7-9	CASSLDGEPQHF	TGTGCCAGCAGCTTAGATGGTGAGCCCCAGCATTTT
TRBJ2-7	few	TRBD1	TRBV12-3/TRBV12-4	CASSFWDREYEQYF	TGTGCCAGCAGTTTCTGGGACAGGGAATACGAGCAGTACTTC
TRBJ2-3	-	TRBD2	TRBV24-1	CATSDVPSGLYTDTQYF	TGTGCCACCAGTGATGTGCCTAGCGGACTCTACACAGATACGCAGTATTTT
TRBJ1-1	-	-	TRBV10-3	CAISDLGGAEAFF	TGTGCCATCAGTGATTTGGGGGGGGCAGAAGCTTTCTTT
TRBJ1-4	-	TRBD1	TRBV29-1	CSVYRGANEKLFF	TGCAGCGTTTACAGGGGAGCTAATGAAAAACTGTTTTTT
TRBJ2-3	few	TRBD2	TRBV5-1	CASSQNSGGTDTQYF	TGCGCCAGCAGTCAAAATAGCGGGGGAACAGATACGCAGTATTTT
TRBJ2-7	-	-	TRBV6-5	CASSKGPDLGSYEQYF	TGTGCCAGCAGTAAGGGCCCAGACTTGGGCTCCTACGAGCAGTACTTC
TRBJ2-7	-	-	TRBV11-1	CASSQLTGYEQYF	TGTGCCAGCAGCCAACTGACAGGTTACGAGCAGTACTTC